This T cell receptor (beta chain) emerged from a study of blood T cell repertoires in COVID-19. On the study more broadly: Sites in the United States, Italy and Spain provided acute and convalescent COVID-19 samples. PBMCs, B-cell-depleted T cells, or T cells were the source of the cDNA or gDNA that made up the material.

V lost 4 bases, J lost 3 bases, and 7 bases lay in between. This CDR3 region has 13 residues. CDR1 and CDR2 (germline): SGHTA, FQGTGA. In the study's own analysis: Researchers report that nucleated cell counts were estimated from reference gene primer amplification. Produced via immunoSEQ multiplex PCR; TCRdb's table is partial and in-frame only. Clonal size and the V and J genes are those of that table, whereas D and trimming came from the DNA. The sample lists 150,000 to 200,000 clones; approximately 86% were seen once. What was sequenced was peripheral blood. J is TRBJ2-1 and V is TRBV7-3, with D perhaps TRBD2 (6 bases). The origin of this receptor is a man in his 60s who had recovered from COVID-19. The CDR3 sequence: CASSWDFYNEQFF. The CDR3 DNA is TGTGCCAGCAGCTGGGACTTCTACAATGAGCAGTTCTTC.